This T cell receptor (beta chain) appears in the sequencing data of a study of cytomegalovirus exposure and HLA in healthy donors. Findings of the study overall: Cytomegalovirus association was listed for about 150 TCR beta chains. There were some public TCRs occurring in many donors, but most TCR sequences were rare.

Germline V gene lookup returns CDR1 SEHNR and CDR2 FQNEAQ (reference sequence). V dropped 2 bases and J dropped 8; count of bases not matched to a gene: 8. The CDR3 length is 15 residues. The assay was immunoSEQ multiplex PCR, and TCRdb's table has in-frame clones only and misses some. The repertoire holds a few hundred thousand clones, with around 91% as singletons. Regarding this clone: Its antigen is still unknown.

Sequenced input: PBMCs. The TCR comes from a woman aged 18-29 years in good health and CMV-seronegative. The chain is built from TRBV7-9 and TRBJ1-4, with TRBD1 matching 7 bases. The DNA of the CDR3 is TGTGCCAGCAGCTTACAATCAGGGGGAGAAGAAAAACTGTTTTTT. Its translation is CASSLQSGGEEKLFF.